The T cell receptor (beta chain) under discussion was sequenced for a study of T cell responses to AZD1222 COVID-19 vaccine. Background on the study: Doses given second, at about 4 or about 12 weeks, were pooled. Whole-study findings and limits: Spike was spanned by vaccine-associated CD4 TCRs, with dominance at 160-218 and 743-854. After two AZD1222 doses, spike-specific TCR breadth and depth rose versus day 0. Every sample of the repertoires postdated the peak T cell response.

After removal of 6 bases from V and 2 bases from J, the junction contained 9 bases not matched to a gene. Per the germline V gene, CDR1 is LNHDA and CDR2 is SQIVND (reference sequence). This CDR3 spans 15 amino acids. About this clone: Antigen specificity is unknown.

Assay used: immunoSEQ multiplex PCR; TCRdb lists only in-frame clones, some missing. The sample carries some 120,000 clones, 93% recorded once. This sequence originates from an adult in good health. V usage is TRBV19 and J usage is TRBJ1-2; 7 nucleotides agree with TRBD1. The input for sequencing was peripheral blood, taken on day 0 of AZD1222 vaccination. Here the CDR3 reads CASRGGDSGNYGYTF. In DNA form, the CDR3 reads TGTGCCAGTAGAGGGGGGGACAGCGGAAACTATGGCTACACCTTC.